This T cell receptor beta chain was found in a study of blood T cell repertoires in COVID-19. Overall study context: PBMCs, B-cell-depleted T cells, or T cells were the source of the cDNA or gDNA that made up the material.

Individuals drawn from around 25 US areas were roughly 18 to 95 years old. This clone occurred a few times. As originally analysed: Nucleated cell counts were estimated from reference gene primer amplification. Generated by immunoSEQ multiplex PCR, the TCRdb table keeps only in-frame clones and is missing some. D and trimming were read from the DNA, whereas the V and J calls and clone size are those reported in that table. The top ten clones hold around 10% of a sample with about 390,000 clones, about 87% of them seen once. The germline V and J ends were trimmed by 5 bases and 5 bases, with 15 bases remaining between them. This CDR3 comprises 14 residues. Per germline, CDR1 SEHNR and CDR2 FQNEAQ (reference sequence).

The TCR sequence derives from a woman between 45 and 60 years old who had recovered from COVID-19. This sequence joins TRBV7-9 and TRBJ1-2; tentatively, D is TRBD1 (6 bases). The material sequenced was PBMCs or T cells enriched from blood (not recorded which). The CDR3 region is CASSAQGNTYGYTF. CDR3 nucleotide sequence: TGTGCCAGCAGCGCGCAGGGGAATACTTATGGCTACACCTTC.